This TCR beta chain was identified in a study of cytomegalovirus exposure and HLA in healthy donors. The data were produced by immunoSEQ multiplex PCR, yet TCRdb's version contains in-frame clones alone and is incomplete. The data show some 79,000 clones, 94% seen once. The V gene's germline CDR1 is LNHDA and CDR2 SQIVND (reference sequence). This CDR3 comprises 17 residues. J gave up 2 bases and V 4 bases, and 10 bases lay outside the gene matches. As for this clone: The target antigen is unknown.

Broader study findings: Rarity held for most TCR sequences, but there were some public TCRs that occurred in many donors. Some TCR beta chains (more than 150 of them) were listed as cytomegalovirus-associated.

The chain couples TRBV19 to TRBJ1-3; 8 bases match TRBD1. Sequenced: PBMCs. This clonotype was obtained from a woman aged 18-29 years in good health and CMV-seropositive. In nucleotides, the CDR3 is TGTGCCAGTAGTACCCGAAAAGGGACAGGAACTGGAAACACCATATATTTT. It specifies CASSTRKGTGTGNTIYF.